Following are 29 T cell receptor beta chains from one sample sequenced in a study of cytomegalovirus exposure and HLA in healthy donors. In the PCR, 60 Vbeta and 13 Jbeta primers were used. Sequencing used immunoSEQ multiplex PCR; TCRdb keeps in-frame clones, though not all of them. The sample consists of 100,000 to 150,000 clones, 70% to 85% of them appearing once. Sequencing was performed on PBMCs. These receptors were collected from a woman aged 55-69 years in good health and CMV-seropositive.

V gene TRBV6-4 combines with J gene TRBJ2-3; 7 bases line up with TRBD1. Trimming cost V 6 bases and J 0 bases; bases outside gene matches: 6. The CDR3 contains 15 residues. In germline, CDR1 is MRHNA, CDR2 SNTAGT. The DNA of the CDR3 is TGTGCCAGCAGCGCCGAGACAGGGAGCACAGATACGCAGTATTTT. This encodes CASSAETGSTDTQYF.

The chain couples TRBV27 to TRBJ2-7; TRBD1 is a possible D gene (6 bases). The CDR3 is made up of 13 amino acids. V lost 6 bases and J lost 1, with 10 bases in between. Germline V lookup: CDR1 MNHEY, CDR2 SMNVEV (reference sequence). In DNA, the CDR3 is TGTGCCAGCAGGAGGGACACATCCTACGAGCAGTACTTC. Residues: CASRRDTSYEQYF.

This clone has more than one count but fewer than ten. The V and J genes are TRBV5-8 and TRBJ2-3; D gene uncertain. The CDR3 runs 15 residues. The germline V and J ends were trimmed by 0 bases and 2 bases, with 10 bases remaining between them. The germline V gene encodes CDR1 SGHTS and CDR2 YDEGEE. In DNA, the CDR3 is TGTGCCAGCAGCTTGGTTGACATTTCCACAGATACGCAGTATTTT. It yields the protein CASSLVDISTDTQYF.

The V call is TRBV19, the J call TRBJ2-3; 11 positions agree with TRBD2. Germline lookup yields CDR1 LNHDA and CDR2 SQIVND (reference sequence). CDR3 length: 16 residues. Trimming at V came to 6 bases and at J to 5 bases, leaving 10 bases not matched to a gene. This CDR3 reads CASRDPSGTSGDTQYF. The CDR3 region has the DNA TGTGCCAGTAGAGACCCGTCCGGGACTAGCGGAGATACGCAGTATTTT.

This clone was counted only a few times. The chain has TRBV6-5 and TRBJ1-3, with no clear D. The germline V and J ends were trimmed by 0 bases and 0 bases, with 9 bases remaining between them. Germline V lookup: CDR1 MNHEY, CDR2 SVGAGI. The CDR3 sequence is 16 residues long. CDR3 nucleotide sequence: TGTGCCAGCAGTTACTCCGGCGGTTACTCTGGAAACACCATATATTTT. Protein: CASSYSGGYSGNTIYF.

The chain has TRBV18 and TRBJ2-2; tentatively, D is TRBD2 (5 bases). Deletions cut 4 bases from V and 1 base from J, with 13 bases between. This CDR3 region has 16 residues. Germline assignment: CDR1 KGHSH and CDR2 LQKENI. The CDR3 sequence: CASSRVDSWNTGELFF. DNA for the CDR3: TGTGCCAGCTCACGAGTGGACTCCTGGAACACCGGGGAGCTGTTTTTT.

This clone appeared a single time. The chain carries TRBV9 and TRBJ1-1, with TRBD1 matching over 9 bases. V dropped 4 bases and J dropped 7; count of bases not matched to a gene: 8. This CDR3 is built from 14 residues. Germline loops: CDR1 SGDLS, CDR2 YYNGEE. The CDR3 nucleotides read TGTGCCAGCAGCCCCGGGACAGGGACGAATGAAGCTTTCTTT. Its protein is CASSPGTGTNEAFF. The full variable domain, its missing parts supplied by reference TRBV9 and TRBJ1-1, is DSGVTQTPKHLITATGQRVTLRCSPRSGDLSVYWYQQSLDQGLQFLIQYYNGEERAKGNILERFSAQQFPDLHSELNLSSLELGDSALYFCASSPGTGTNEAFFGQGTRLTVV.

The rearrangement links TRBV2 to TRBJ1-6, with unresolved D. This CDR3 contains 13 residues. CDR1 and CDR2 from the germline V gene are SNHLY and FYNNEI. V lost 8 bases, J lost 9 bases, and 14 bases lay in between. Here the CDR3 DNA reads TGTGCCAGCGGCGGGAACCTGGCTTCACCCCTCCACTTT. The encoded protein is CASGGNLASPLHF.

This chain links TRBV5-1 with TRBJ2-3, with D possibly TRBD1 on 6 matching bases. The CDR3 sequence is 15 residues long. Trimming pared 6 bases from V and 2 bases from J, leaving 16 bases between. Germline V gene sequence: CDR1 SGHRS, CDR2 YFSETQ. CDR3 nucleotide sequence: TGCGCCAGCAACCCCACAGGGACGAACACAGATACGCAGTATTTT. This sequence encodes CASNPTGTNTDTQYF.

This clone was detected only once. This chain joins TRBV4-1 and TRBJ2-3; D remains unclear. Trimming took off 4 bases at V and 0 bases at J, with 8 bases between the two ends. This CDR3 has 14 amino acids. Per germline, CDR1 MGHRA and CDR2 YSYEKL. DNA for the CDR3: TGCGCCAGCAGCCCGGCGGTTAGCACAGATACGCAGTATTTT. This codes for CASSPAVSTDTQYF.

The rearrangement joins TRBV6-5 to TRBJ1-2, with D unclear. This CDR3 region has 15 residues. Germline V CDR1 and CDR2: MNHEY, SVGAGI. Trimming cost V 2 bases and J 0 bases, with 10 bases left between them. The CDR3 is CASSYGHRANYGYTF. DNA for the CDR3: TGTGCCAGCAGTTACGGTCACAGAGCTAACTATGGCTACACCTTC.

The chain is built from TRBV7-9 and TRBJ1-5; maybe TRBD1 (6 bases). Between the trimmed V and J ends, which lost 3 bases and 0 bases, there was a span of 12 bases. Germline V gene lookup returns CDR1 SEHNR and CDR2 FQNEAQ (reference sequence). The CDR3 length is 16 residues. CDR3 DNA sequence: TGTGCCAGCAGCTTGGTCTCAGGGGCTAGCAATCAGCCCCAGCATTTT. Translation: CASSLVSGASNQPQHF. Combining the CDR3 with reference TRBV7-9 and TRBJ1-5 gives the whole variable domain DTGVSQNPRHKITKRGQNVTFRCDPISEHNRLYWYRQTLGQGPEFLTYFQNEAQLEKSRLLSDRFSAERPKGSFSTLEIQRTEQGDSAMYLCASSLVSGASNQPQHFGDGTRLSIL.

The rearrangement uses TRBV19 and TRBJ1-3; no firm D call. This CDR3 has 14 amino acids. In germline, CDR1 is LNHDA, CDR2 SQIVND (reference sequence). V dropped 5 bases and J dropped 2 bases, with 10 bases sitting between them. The CDR3 DNA is TGTGCCAGTAGTCAACGCGGGACTGGAAACACCATATATTTT. Protein: CASSQRGTGNTIYF. Full variable domain (remainder filled in from reference TRBV19 and TRBJ1-3): DGGITQSPKYLFRKEGQNVTLSCEQNLNHDAMYWYRQDPGQGLRLIYYSQIVNDFQKGDIAEGYSVSREKKESFPLTVTSAQKNPTAFYLCASSQRGTGNTIYFGEGSWLTVV.

The V gene is TRBV19, the J gene TRBJ1-2; D is perhaps TRBD1 (6 bases). Trimming shortened V by 0 bases and J by 6 bases, and 14 bases separated the two germline ends. The germline CDR1 and CDR2 sequences are LNHDA and SQIVND (reference sequence). This CDR3 region has 15 residues. CDR3 in DNA: TGTGCCAGTAGTATAGATCAGCACAGGGTAGATGGCTACACCTTC. It is translated as CASSIDQHRVDGYTF.

This clone was recorded once. J is TRBJ1-2 and V is TRBV18, with TRBD1 identical over 8 bases. The CDR3 has 13 amino acids. J gave up 8 bases and V 1 base, and 3 bases lay outside the gene matches. Germline V gene sequence: CDR1 KGHSH, CDR2 LQKENI. The CDR3 loop is CASSPRTGLGYTF. The CDR3, as DNA: TGTGCCAGCTCACCACGGACAGGGTTGGGCTACACCTTC.

The gene calls are TRBV6-5 and TRBJ1-1; TRBD1 matches at 7 bases. The V gene end was trimmed by 5 bases and the J gene end by 1 base; junction bases not matched to a gene: 4. The CDR3 runs 14 residues. Germline V lookup: CDR1 MNHEY, CDR2 SVGAGI. The CDR3 DNA reads TGTGCCAGCAGTCCCGGGACAGCGAACACTGAAGCTTTCTTT. Translation: CASSPGTANTEAFF.

The chain employs TRBV25-1 and TRBJ2-7, with a weak D call TRBD1 (6 bases). Germline V lookup: CDR1 MGHDK, CDR2 SYGVNS. The V and J ends lost 6 bases and 3 bases respectively, with 9 bases between them. CDR3 length: 12 amino acids. In DNA, the CDR3 is TGTGCCAGCAGCAGGGGAGACTACGAGCAGTACTTC. Its translation: CASSRGDYEQYF.

V gene TRBV5-1 combines with J gene TRBJ2-5; D is perhaps TRBD1 (5 bases). Trimming took off 7 bases at V and 2 bases at J, with 12 bases between the two ends. Germline values: CDR1 SGHRS, CDR2 YFSETQ. The CDR3 has 13 amino acids. The CDR3 DNA sequence: TGCGCCAGCGGGGCGACACAACAAGAGACCCAGTACTTC. Translated: CASGATQQETQYF.

The CDR3 nucleotides read TGTGCCAGCAGCTCCAGAATAAACTATGGCTACACCTTC. The encoded protein is CASSSRINYGYTF. The gene calls are TRBV7-2 and TRBJ1-2, with D unclear. The germline V gene has CDR1 SGHTA and CDR2 FQGNSA. V lost 4 bases and J lost 2, with 8 bases in between. This CDR3 is 13 amino acids long.

This chain links TRBV9 with TRBJ1-2; D might be TRBD1 (5 bases). CDR3 size: 17 residues. The V gene's germline CDR1 is SGDLS and CDR2 YYNGEE. V lost 1 base, J lost 7 bases, and 23 bases lay in between. This CDR3 is CASSVSIGGYTEGGYTF. CDR3 DNA sequence: TGTGCCAGCAGCGTATCAATCGGGGGGTACACCGAGGGTGGCTACACCTTC.

V usage is TRBV6-1 and J usage is TRBJ1-6; D gene uncertain. Germline values: CDR1 MNHNS, CDR2 SASEGT. There are 15 residues in the CDR3. V gave up 2 bases and J gave up 8 bases, with 13 bases separating them. CDR3 protein: CASSERGGKDSPLHF. CDR3 in DNA: TGTGCCAGCAGTGAACGGGGAGGGAAGGATTCACCCCTCCACTTT.

The chain has TRBV4-1 and TRBJ1-2; D is unresolved. V lost 1 base to trimming and J lost 4 bases, with 10 bases between them. In germline, CDR1 is MGHRA, CDR2 YSYEKL. The CDR3 loop spans 14 amino acids. The CDR3 reads CASSQVNSFYGYTF. The CDR3 nucleotides read TGCGCCAGCAGCCAAGTGAACTCCTTCTATGGCTACACCTTC.

The chain recombines TRBV7-2 with TRBJ1-2, with 7 bases identical to TRBD1. The CDR3 sequence is 15 residues long. With 0 bases clipped from V and 3 bases from J, the junction kept 4 bases outside the gene matches. Germline V gives CDR1 SGHTA, CDR2 FQGNSA. CDR3 DNA: TGTGCCAGCAGCTTAGCGGGACAGTCCGACTATGGCTACACCTTC. It specifies CASSLAGQSDYGYTF.

There are a few counts of this clone. This specimen includes other DNA sequences encoding the same CDR3. The chain joins TRBV9 to TRBJ1-1; TRBD1 matches at 8 bases. This CDR3 has 14 residues. The germline V gene has CDR1 SGDLS and CDR2 YYNGEE. J was trimmed by 2 bases and V by 3 bases; bases with no gene match: 3. The CDR3 is CASSAGQGNTEAFF. In DNA form, the CDR3 reads TGTGCCAGCAGCGCAGGACAGGGAAACACTGAAGCTTTCTTT. Using reference TRBV9 and TRBJ1-1 for the parts outside the CDR3, the full variable domain is DSGVTQTPKHLITATGQRVTLRCSPRSGDLSVYWYQQSLDQGLQFLIQYYNGEERAKGNILERFSAQQFPDLHSELNLSSLELGDSALYFCASSAGQGNTEAFFGQGTRLTVV.

This clone came up a few times. The chain is built from TRBV18 and TRBJ2-5; the match to TRBD1 covers 11 bases. The assigned J gene may be wrong: the sequence end matches TRBJ2-7 better. Looked up from germline, CDR1 is KGHSH and CDR2 is LQKENI. This CDR3 has 18 residues. Here the CDR3 DNA reads TGTGCCAGCTCACCACCGCCGGGACAGGGGGAGAGATGGAACGAGCAGTACTTC. Protein product: CASSPPPGQGERWNEQYF.

J is TRBJ2-4 and V is TRBV11-2, with TRBD1 matching 8 bases. This CDR3 comprises 15 residues. Trimming at V came to 5 bases and at J to 1 base, leaving 4 bases not matched to a gene. CDR1 is SGHAT, CDR2 FQNNGV, per germline. CDR3 DNA sequence: TGTGCCAGCAGCCTACAGGGGGTGGCCAAAAACATTCAGTACTTC. Its protein is CASSLQGVAKNIQYF.

A single count supports this clone. J is TRBJ1-5 and V is TRBV15; tentative D call: TRBD1 (5 bases). V lost 0 bases, J lost 7 bases, and 13 bases lay in between. CDR1 is LNHNV, CDR2 YYDKDF, per germline (reference sequence). The length of the CDR3 is 15 residues. Here the CDR3 DNA reads TGTGCCACCAGCAGAGATCCCGGGGGTAAACAGCCCCAGCATTTT. Encoded protein: CATSRDPGGKQPQHF.

The chain employs TRBV5-4 and TRBJ1-3; D possibly corresponds to TRBD1 (5 bases). V was cut by 5 bases and J by 0 bases, with 12 bases left in between. Germline CDR1 is SGHNT and CDR2 is YYREEE (reference sequence). The length of the CDR3 is 15 residues. The CDR3 protein is CASRSDGGSGNTIYF. CDR3 in DNA: TGTGCCAGCAGATCCGACGGGGGCTCTGGAAACACCATATATTTT.

V gene TRBV9 combines with J gene TRBJ2-6; 7 bases align to TRBD1. From germline, CDR1 is SGDLS and CDR2 YYNGEE. Unmatched junction bases numbered 3, after V lost 4 bases and J lost 2 bases. This CDR3 has 15 residues. The chain's CDR3 is CASSKGTAGANVLTF. The CDR3 nucleotides read TGTGCCAGCAGCAAAGGGACAGCTGGGGCCAACGTCCTGACTTTC.